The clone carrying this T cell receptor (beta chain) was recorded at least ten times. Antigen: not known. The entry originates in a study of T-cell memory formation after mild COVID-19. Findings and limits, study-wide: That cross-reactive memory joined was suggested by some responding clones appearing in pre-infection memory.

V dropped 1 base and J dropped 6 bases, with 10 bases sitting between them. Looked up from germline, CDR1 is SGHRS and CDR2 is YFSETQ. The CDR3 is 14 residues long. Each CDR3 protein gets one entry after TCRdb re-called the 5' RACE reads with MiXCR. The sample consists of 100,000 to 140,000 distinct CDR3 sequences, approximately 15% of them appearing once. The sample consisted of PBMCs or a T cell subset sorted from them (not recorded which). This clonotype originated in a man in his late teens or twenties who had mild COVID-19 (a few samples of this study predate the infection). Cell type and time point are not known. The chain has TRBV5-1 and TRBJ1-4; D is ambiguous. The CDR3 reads CASSLLSRDEKLFF. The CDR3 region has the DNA TGCGCCAGCAGCTTGCTTTCCCGAGATGAAAAACTGTTTTTT.